The sequence of this TCR beta chain was determined in a study of cytomegalovirus exposure and HLA in healthy donors. Notes on the study in general: A few CMV-associated chains proved CMV antigen-specific in vitro. For most TCR beta V segments, an earlier analysis put the productive rate at about 90% or about 30% of the time. One later analysis reportedly identified an Asian-associated ancestry cluster that showed fewer N-insertions than the roughly 720-donor mean.

With respect to this clone: The antigen is undetermined.

The V gene lost 5 bases and the J gene lost 0 bases, with 10 bases spanning the gap. The CDR3 is 14 amino acids. The germline V gene has CDR1 SGHAT and CDR2 FQNNGV. Use of 60 Vbeta and 13 Jbeta primers characterized the PCR. Here immunoSEQ multiplex PCR was the method, and the copy in TCRdb shows in-frame clones only, minus some. This table has some 170,000 clones, 80% to 90% appearing once. The TCR comes from a man aged 45 to 65 in good health and CMV-seropositive. The rearrangement uses TRBV11-2 and TRBJ1-1, with D perhaps matching TRBD1 (5 bases). Sequenced material: PBMCs. The CDR3 loop reads CASSEQVMNTEAFF. CDR3 nucleotides: TGTGCCAGCAGCGAACAGGTCATGAACACTGAAGCTTTCTTT.